This T cell receptor (beta chain) was recovered during a study of tissue T cells after allogeneic stem cell transplantation (dated by TCRdb to the early 2020s). In terms of the full investigation: TCR beta repertoires were profiled across many tissues obtained from research autopsies of patients with and without GVHD, as well as in mouse models of GVHD. The human arm was conducted as a prospective observational study, and neither blinding nor randomization was performed. Points the paper makes about the study in general: Which tissue TCRs were alloreactive or antigen-specific was not determined in the study, and some clones might have been persisting host cells. Blood and spleen T cells captured only a limited portion of the TCR repertoire detected in tissues, in both patients and mice. Only a few T cell clones appeared in more than one patient, yet motif-based clustering showed tissue-specific repertoire signatures that were shared between patients. Within patients, how anatomically similar the tissues were was a key factor in shaping TCR repertoire composition, regardless of disease or transplant status. The patient cohort was small and clinically heterogeneous, and sampling depth was acknowledged as a limitation.

The time point tag for this specimen amounts to: mouse harvest day 7 after allogeneic transplant. Mouse grafts consisting of 10^7 T-cell-depleted bone marrow cells combined with 10^6 splenic CD5+ T cells were administered by tail vein injection. To model GVHD in mice, a major MHC-mismatch B6 (H2b) into BALB/c (H2d) model was used, and tissues were profiled at day 7 or 14. On day 7 or 14 post-transplant, mouse tissues and retro-orbital blood were harvested with separate sterile tools for each animal, and livers were flushed beforehand. Before genomic DNA isolation with the DNeasy Blood & Tissue Kit, mouse tissues were minced with razor blades in buffered saline. Regarding this clone: Its binding antigen is unknown. The species here is mouse, which means the gene names and germline sequences are mouse ones. The read finishes 1 residue shy of the CDR3 end, and the germline J gene is used to complete it.

The library was produced with the immunoSEQ multiplex PCR assay. Adaptive Biotechnologies performed the TCRbeta CDR3 sequencing at survey depth and reported CDR3 sequences, V/J genes, productive frequency and template counts. TCR beta CDR3 regions were amplified from genomic DNA rather than RNA. The original methods were these. Jensen-Shannon divergence was used to quantify pairwise repertoire overlap between tissues, with a value of 1 indicating complete divergence and a value of 0 indicating identical repertoires. Tissues were clustered by single-linkage agglomerative hierarchical clustering of pairwise JSD values and displayed as dendrograms. GLIPH2 was run on all patient samples with simulation_depth 1000, kmer_min_depth 3 and cdr3_length_cutoff 8, and groups with more than two unique CDR3s were retained. A standardized tissue-overlap score was generated by extrapolating Jaccard GLIPH-group overlap across patients to a standard repertoire size of 1000 clones. Linear mixed-effect models, with tissue included as a fixed effect and individual included as a random effect, were used to assess associations of diversity with clinical or experimental variables. TCRdb re-hosts the immuneACCESS table, in-frame sequences only. Its copies lack some clones; in the studies checked, an unresolved V gene accounts for under half of them, and the cause for the rest is not known. Clone size and the V and J calls come from that table; the DNA yielded D and trimming. The sample table contains just over 8,500 clones; only one count was recorded for approximately 47% of them. Approximately 1.5% of the sample rests with the top ten.

The CDR3 goes from the cysteine to the phenylalanine over 13 residues. Shown are 36 bases from within the CDR3, in frame from base 1. The V end loses 2 bases and the J end loses 1 base, and a stretch of 5 bases separates them. Sequences SNHLY (CDR1) and FYNGKV (CDR2) are obtained from the germline V gene (reference sequence). The specimen was skin. The TCR comes from a female BALB/c mouse given C57BL/6 T cells with graft-versus-host disease after an allogeneic hematopoietic cell transplant. The chain links TRBV3 with TRBJ1-1; the D gene cannot be resolved reliably. The CDR3 DNA, read in part, is TGTGCCAGCAGCTTAATACAAAACACAGAAGTCTTC. This encodes CASSLIQNTEVF. The CDR3, in full, reads CASSLIQNTEVFF.